The 22 T cell receptor beta chains reported below all come from one sample, sequenced in a study of shared clonotypes between healthy human individuals. Using immunoSEQ multiplex PCR, the repertoire was profiled, and TCRdb retains in-frame clones only, with some absent. The data contain 1.6 million or so clones, approximately 98.5% of them singletons. Sequenced material: naive CD4+ T cells sorted from blood. The subset: CD45RA+ positively selected. Receptor source: a man aged 25-45 years in good health.

This sequence joins TRBV4-2 and TRBJ1-1; D is unresolved. The CDR3 sequence is 15 residues long. Germline-derived CDR1 and CDR2 are LGHNA and YNFKEQ. V gave up 3 bases and J gave up 0 bases, with 11 bases separating them. CDR3 bases: TGTGCCAGCAGCCACTCCCGAGCGATGAACACTGAAGCTTTCTTT. Translated: CASSHSRAMNTEAFF.

The chain is built from TRBV19 and TRBJ2-3, with TRBD1 matching 8 bases. From germline, CDR1 is LNHDA and CDR2 SQIVND (reference sequence). Unmatched junction bases numbered 10, after V lost 3 bases and J lost 5 bases. The CDR3 sequence is 16 residues long. The chain's CDR3 is CASSMTGSGGRDTQYF. The CDR3 DNA is TGTGCCAGTAGTATGACGGGCTCAGGGGGCCGAGATACGCAGTATTTT.

The chain employs TRBV30 and TRBJ1-5, with TRBD1 matching over 8 bases. Germline assignment: CDR1 GTSNPN and CDR2 SVGIG (reference sequence). J was trimmed by 7 bases and V by 2 bases; bases with no gene match: 7. This CDR3 has 14 residues. The CDR3: CAWSRSGGEQPQHF. CDR3 DNA: TGTGCCTGGAGTCGGTCAGGGGGCGAACAGCCCCAGCATTTT.

The V call is TRBV30, the J call TRBJ2-7; 7 nucleotides align to TRBD2. The CDR3 runs 15 residues. Trimming cost V 1 base and J 6 bases; bases outside gene matches: 12. Germline CDR1 and CDR2: GTSNPN and SVGIG (reference sequence). The CDR3 nucleotides read TGTGCCTGGAGTGCAACACCGGGACTAAGTGGCGAGCAGTACTTC. Amino acid sequence: CAWSATPGLSGEQYF.

This chain uses TRBV11-2 with TRBJ1-2; a weak D match, TRBD1 (5 bases). Germline V lookup: CDR1 SGHAT, CDR2 FQNNGV. This CDR3 is 12 amino acids long. Deletions cut 1 base from V and 7 bases from J, with 7 bases between. The CDR3 DNA reads TGTGCCAGCAGCTTAGCGGGGCTTGGCTACACCTTC. Translated: CASSLAGLGYTF.

V is TRBV28 and J is TRBJ2-7, with a weak D call TRBD1 (5 bases). V was trimmed by 2 bases and J by 4 bases, leaving 15 bases between them. This CDR3 spans 15 amino acids. Germline loops: CDR1 MDHEN, CDR2 SYDVKM. The CDR3 sequence is CASSLRGKLLYEQYF. The DNA of the CDR3 is TGTGCCAGCAGTTTAAGGGGCAAGCTTCTGTACGAGCAGTACTTC.

The chain carries TRBV11-3 and TRBJ2-2; no definite D call. The germline gives CDR1 SGHNT, CDR2 YENEEA. The V end lost 2 bases, the J end lost 7 bases, and 5 bases lay between the germline ends. The CDR3 consists of 12 residues. As DNA, the CDR3 is TGTGCCAGCAGCTTACGGATCGGGGAGCTGTTTTTT. Translation: CASSLRIGELFF. The full variable domain, in which reference TRBV11-3 and TRBJ2-2 provide the parts outside the CDR3, is EAGVVQSPRYKIIEKKQPVAFWCNPISGHNTLYWYLQNLGQGPELLIRYENEEAVDDSQLPKDRFSAERLKGVDSTLKIQPAELGDSAVYLCASSLRIGELFFGEGSRLTVL.

The CDR3 region is CASSLGSARYEQYF. As DNA, the CDR3 is TGCGCCAGCAGCTTGGGTAGCGCGAGGTACGAGCAGTACTTC. The chain employs TRBV5-1 and TRBJ2-7; TRBD2 might be the D (5 bases). The germline CDR1 and CDR2 sequences are SGHRS and YFSETQ. This CDR3 contains 14 residues. Trimming removed 0 bases at V and 4 bases at J, with 11 bases between. Full variable domain (outside the CDR3, taken from reference TRBV5-1 and TRBJ2-7): KAGVTQTPRYLIKTRGQQVTLSCSPISGHRSVSWYQQTPGQGLQFLFEYFSETQRNKGNFPGRFSGRQFSNSRSEMNVSTLELGDSALYLCASSLGSARYEQYFGPGTRLTVT.

The V and J genes are TRBV5-4 and TRBJ2-7; TRBD1 aligns across 7 bases. Trimming at V came to 2 bases and at J to 0 bases, leaving 8 bases not matched to a gene. The CDR3 loop spans 16 amino acids. The V gene's germline CDR1 is SGHNT and CDR2 YYREEE (reference sequence). The CDR3 protein is CASSFYRGVGSYEQYF. The CDR3 nucleotides read TGTGCCAGCAGCTTTTACAGGGGAGTAGGCTCCTACGAGCAGTACTTC.

The chain recombines TRBV18 with TRBJ2-1; D call uncertain. The V gene's germline CDR1 is KGHSH and CDR2 LQKENI. The V and J ends lost 0 bases and 1 base respectively, with 4 bases between them. This CDR3 spans 14 amino acids. CDR3 residues: CASSPPPSYNEQFF. CDR3 sequence (DNA): TGTGCCAGCTCACCACCTCCGTCCTACAATGAGCAGTTCTTC. Full variable domain (rest looked up from reference TRBV18 and TRBJ2-1): NAGVMQNPRHLVRRRGQEARLRCSPMKGHSHVYWYRQLPEEGLKFMVYLQKENIIDESGMPKERFSAEFPKEGPSILRIQQVVRGDSAAYFCASSPPPSYNEQFFGPGTRLTVL.

The CDR3 loop is CASRDSSLPSYEQYF. CDR3 bases: TGTGCCAGCAGAGACAGCTCCCTTCCCTCCTACGAGCAGTACTTC. This chain links TRBV27 with TRBJ2-7; TRBD1 might be the D (5 bases). Between the trimmed V and J ends, which lost 6 bases and 0 bases, there was a span of 15 bases. The V gene's germline CDR1 is MNHEY and CDR2 SMNVEV (reference sequence). This CDR3 region has 15 residues.

This chain joins TRBV6-5 and TRBJ2-2; 9 bases align to TRBD2. The CDR3 is made up of 15 amino acids. Trimming removed 1 base from V and 6 bases from J; junction bases left unmatched: 3. Germline-derived CDR1 and CDR2 are MNHEY and SVGAGI. CDR3 in amino acids: CASSYLGLASGELFF. DNA of the CDR3: TGTGCCAGCAGTTACTTGGGACTAGCATCCGGGGAGCTGTTTTTT.

As regards this clone: The same CDR3 arises from other DNA sequences in this sample as well. The rearrangement links TRBV7-2 to TRBJ2-3; D unclear. Deletions cut 0 bases from V and 0 bases from J, with 4 bases between. Germline lookup yields CDR1 SGHTA and CDR2 FQGNSA. The CDR3 runs 14 residues. The CDR3 region has the DNA TGTGCCAGCAGCTTAGCCCCTAGCACAGATACGCAGTATTTT. Translating gives CASSLAPSTDTQYF.

The chain combines TRBV5-1 with TRBJ2-5; 11 bases are a match to TRBD2. Germline CDR1 and CDR2: SGHRS and YFSETQ. The ends lost 3 bases at V and 5 bases at J; junction bases unmatched: 9. This CDR3 has 16 amino acids. The DNA for the CDR3 is TGCGCCAGCAGCTCGACTAGCGGGATGGTGCGGGAGACCCAGTACTTC. This codes for CASSSTSGMVRETQYF.

The V call is TRBV6-5, the J call TRBJ2-7, with TRBD2 matching over 7 bases. Unmatched junction bases numbered 1, after V lost 2 bases and J lost 0 bases. CDR1 is MNHEY and CDR2 is SVGAGI in the germline V gene. The CDR3 spans 14 residues. CDR3 in DNA: TGTGCCAGCAGTTACGCGGGGGTCTCCTACGAGCAGTACTTC. Translated, it gives CASSYAGVSYEQYF.

This chain uses TRBV5-8 with TRBJ1-2; the D is unclear. Looked up from germline, CDR1 is SGHTS and CDR2 is YDEGEE. V was shortened by 1 base and J by 5 bases, with 9 bases between the two germline ends. The length of the CDR3 is 13 residues. The CDR3 DNA follows: TGTGCCAGCAGCTTGAGGCAGAGGTATGGCTACACCTTC. Encoded protein: CASSLRQRYGYTF.

The chain has TRBV25-1 and TRBJ1-5, with TRBD1 matching over 10 bases. The ends lost 6 bases at V and 4 bases at J; junction bases unmatched: 3. From germline, CDR1 is MGHDK and CDR2 SYGVNS. This CDR3 comprises 14 residues. In nucleotides, the CDR3 is TGTGCCAGCAGAGGACAGGGGGTGAATCAGCCCCAGCATTTT. It translates to CASRGQGVNQPQHF. The full variable domain, its missing parts supplied by reference TRBV25-1 and TRBJ1-5, is EADIYQTPRYLVIGTGKKITLECSQTMGHDKMYWYQQDPGMELHLIHYSYGVNSTEKGDLSSESTVSRIRTEHFPLTLESARPSHTSQYLCASRGQGVNQPQHFGDGTRLSIL.

The chain couples TRBV2 to TRBJ2-7; D is tentatively TRBD1 or TRBD2 (5 bases each). Looked up from germline, CDR1 is SNHLY and CDR2 is FYNNEI. The CDR3 length is 14 residues. Deletions cut 0 bases from V and 2 bases from J, with 8 bases between. CDR3 residues: CASSEAGPPYEQYF. The CDR3 coding sequence is TGTGCCAGCAGTGAAGCGGGACCACCCTACGAGCAGTACTTC. The full variable domain, with the rest looked up from reference TRBV2 and TRBJ2-7, is EPEVTQTPSHQVTQMGQEVILRCVPISNHLYFYWYRQILGQKVEFLVSFYNNEISEKSEIFDDQFSVERPDGSNFTLKIRSTKLEDSAMYFCASSEAGPPYEQYFGPGTRLTVT.

The rearrangement uses TRBV7-9 and TRBJ2-7; D possibly matches TRBD1 or TRBD2 (5 bases each). The CDR3 consists of 14 residues. The V gene's germline CDR1 is SEHNR and CDR2 FQNEAQ (reference sequence). Trimming removed 5 bases at V and 5 bases at J, with 16 bases between. CDR3 sequence (DNA): TGTGCCAGCAGCCAGGGACGGACGCCTAACGAGCAGTACTTC. Protein: CASSQGRTPNEQYF.

The V gene is TRBV19, the J gene TRBJ2-1; 7 positions match TRBD2. Germline lookup yields CDR1 LNHDA and CDR2 SQIVND (reference sequence). V was clipped by 6 bases and J by 3 bases; unmatched bases: 5. This CDR3 comprises 14 residues. The CDR3 here is CASSSREGYNEQFF. The CDR3 nucleotides are TGTGCCAGTAGCTCGAGGGAGGGCTACAATGAGCAGTTCTTC.

DNA of the CDR3: TGTGCCAGCAGTAGGCAGGTCAATAGGGGGAGGCAGCCCCAGCATTTT. This codes for CASSRQVNRGRQPQHF. V and J are TRBV27 and TRBJ1-5; TRBD1 is a possible D gene (6 bases). V shed 5 bases and J shed 7 bases, with 21 bases lying between them. This CDR3 region has 16 residues. Germline V lookup: CDR1 MNHEY, CDR2 SMNVEV (reference sequence).

On this clone itself: The same CDR3 can be traced to other DNA sequences in this sample. V usage is TRBV5-6 and J usage is TRBJ1-1, with D uncertain. CDR1 SGHDT and CDR2 YYEEEE come from the germline V gene. Deletions cut 0 bases from V and 2 bases from J, with 5 bases between. The CDR3 has 13 amino acids. This CDR3 reads CASSLAGNTEAFF. CDR3 sequence (DNA): TGTGCCAGCAGCTTGGCCGGAAACACTGAAGCTTTCTTT.